The present entry profiles one TCR beta chain with its context. In the study's own analysis: Estimates of nucleated cell counts were drawn from the amplification of reference gene primers. Assay: immunoSEQ multiplex PCR; the TCRdb copy retains only in-frame clones and omits some. The DNA gave D and trimming, while V, J and clone size come from that table. The data hold about 120,000 clones, with approximately 81% observed a single time. In germline, CDR1 is SGHDN, CDR2 FVKESK. This CDR3 has 16 residues. V trimming: 4 bases; J trimming: 4 bases; junction bases outside the gene matches: 6. This record comes from a study of blood T cell repertoires in COVID-19. Across the whole study: Whether acute or convalescent, the COVID-19 samples came from the United States, Italy and Spain. PBMCs, B-cell-depleted T cells, or T cells were the source of the cDNA or gDNA that made up the material.

The sequencing sample was made of peripheral blood. The TCR sequence derives from a man between 60 and 75 years old with acute or convalescent COVID-19. This chain links TRBV14 with TRBJ2-7; TRBD2 matches 14 bases. CDR3 residues: CASSRGTSGRVYEQYF. The DNA of the CDR3 is TGTGCCAGCAGCCGCGGGACTAGCGGGAGAGTTTACGAGCAGTACTTC.